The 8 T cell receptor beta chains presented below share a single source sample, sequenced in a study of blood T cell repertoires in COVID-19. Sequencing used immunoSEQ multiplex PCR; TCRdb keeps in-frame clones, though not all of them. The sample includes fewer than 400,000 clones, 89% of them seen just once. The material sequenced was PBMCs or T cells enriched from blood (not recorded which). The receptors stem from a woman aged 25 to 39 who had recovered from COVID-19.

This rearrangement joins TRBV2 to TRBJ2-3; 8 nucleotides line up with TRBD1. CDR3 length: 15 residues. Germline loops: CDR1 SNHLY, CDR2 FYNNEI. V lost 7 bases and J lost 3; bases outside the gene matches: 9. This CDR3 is CASNGPGGWTDTQYF. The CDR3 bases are TGTGCCAGCAACGGGCCAGGGGGCTGGACAGATACGCAGTATTTT.

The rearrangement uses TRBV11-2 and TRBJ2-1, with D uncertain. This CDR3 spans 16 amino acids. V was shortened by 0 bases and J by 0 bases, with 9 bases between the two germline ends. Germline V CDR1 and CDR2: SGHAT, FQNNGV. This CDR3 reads CASSLDVGASYNEQFF. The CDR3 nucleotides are TGTGCCAGCAGCTTAGATGTCGGAGCCTCCTACAATGAGCAGTTCTTC.

The CDR3 sequence: CASSLAAGYLYEQYF. The CDR3 DNA follows: TGTGCCAGCAGCTTAGCAGCGGGGTACCTTTACGAGCAGTACTTC. The gene calls are TRBV7-9 and TRBJ2-7; 7 nucleotides agree with TRBD2. J was trimmed by 4 bases and V by 0 bases; bases with no gene match: 6. This CDR3 has 15 residues. Germline V gives CDR1 SEHNR, CDR2 FQNEAQ (reference sequence). Variable domain in full (rest from reference TRBV7-9 and TRBJ2-7): DTGVSQNPRHKITKRGQNVTFRCDPISEHNRLYWYRQTLGQGPEFLTYFQNEAQLEKSRLLSDRFSAERPKGSFSTLEIQRTEQGDSAMYLCASSLAAGYLYEQYFGPGTRLTVT.

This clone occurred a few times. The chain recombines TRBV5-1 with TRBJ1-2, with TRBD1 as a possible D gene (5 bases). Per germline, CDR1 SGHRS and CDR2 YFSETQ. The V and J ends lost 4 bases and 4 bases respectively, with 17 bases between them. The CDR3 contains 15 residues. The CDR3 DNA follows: TGCGCCAGCAGCCCCGTCGACAGTAGGCCCTATGGCTACACCTTC. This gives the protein CASSPVDSRPYGYTF.

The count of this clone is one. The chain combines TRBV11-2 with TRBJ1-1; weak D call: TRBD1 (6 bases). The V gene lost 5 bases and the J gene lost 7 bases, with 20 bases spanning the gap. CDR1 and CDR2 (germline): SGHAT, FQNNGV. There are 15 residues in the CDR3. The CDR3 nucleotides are TGTGCCAGCAGCACGGGGCAGGGGCGCGGAGGTGAAGCTTTCTTT. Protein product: CASSTGQGRGGEAFF.

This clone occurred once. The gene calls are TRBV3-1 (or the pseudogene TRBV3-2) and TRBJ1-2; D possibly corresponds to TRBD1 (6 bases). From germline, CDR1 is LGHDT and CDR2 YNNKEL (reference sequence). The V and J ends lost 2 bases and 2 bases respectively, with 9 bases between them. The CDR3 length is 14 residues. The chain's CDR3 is CASSQNRVNYGYTF. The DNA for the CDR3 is TGTGCCAGCAGCCAAAACAGGGTCAACTATGGCTACACCTTC.

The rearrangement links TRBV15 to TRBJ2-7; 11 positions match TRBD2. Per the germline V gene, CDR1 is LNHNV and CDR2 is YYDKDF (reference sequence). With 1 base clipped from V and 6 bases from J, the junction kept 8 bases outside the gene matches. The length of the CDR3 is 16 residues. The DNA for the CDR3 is TGTGCCACCAGCAGAGCCAGCCTAGCGGGAGGATCCGAGCAGTACTTC. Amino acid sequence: CATSRASLAGGSEQYF. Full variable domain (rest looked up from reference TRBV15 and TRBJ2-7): DAMVIQNPRYQVTQFGKPVTLSCSQTLNHNVMYWYQQKSSQAPKLLFHYYDKDFNNEADTPDNFQSRRPNTSFCFLDIRSPGLGDTAMYLCATSRASLAGGSEQYFGPGTRLTVT.

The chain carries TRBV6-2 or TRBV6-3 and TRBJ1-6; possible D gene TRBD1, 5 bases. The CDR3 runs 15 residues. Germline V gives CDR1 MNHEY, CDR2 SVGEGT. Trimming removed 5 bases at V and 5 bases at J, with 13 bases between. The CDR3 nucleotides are TGTGCCAGCAGTAGATATCGGGGGAATAATTCACCCCTCCACTTT. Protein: CASSRYRGNNSPLHF.